This TCR beta chain was profiled in a study of chemoradiotherapy in HPV16-positive cancers. Points from the study as a whole: For HPV16-positive patients, expanding HPV-responsive T cells associated with longer recurrence-free survival.

Only in-frame clones appear in the TCRdb table, and some are missing; sequencing was by immunoSEQ multiplex PCR. The sample has fewer than 10,000 clones, roughly 89% seen once. Concerning this clone itself: The antigen remains undetermined.

The clonotype originates from a human donor with HPV-associated anogenital cancer. The specimen comprised blood, sampled from a patient who underwent chemoradiotherapy.

The CDR3 loop reads CASSTQGSYNSPLHF. The CDR3, as DNA: TGTGCCAGCAGTACGCAGGGCTCCTATAATTCACCCCTCCACTTT. V usage is TRBV2 and J usage is TRBJ1-6; possibly TRBD1 for D (5 bases). The CDR3 loop spans 15 amino acids. CDR1 SNHLY and CDR2 FYNNEI come from the germline V gene. Trimming pared 5 bases from V and 0 bases from J, leaving 8 bases between. The variable domain in full, with the rest retrieved from reference TRBV2 and TRBJ1-6, is EPEVTQTPSHQVTQMGQEVILRCVPISNHLYFYWYRQILGQKVEFLVSFYNNEISEKSEIFDDQFSVERPDGSNFTLKIRSTKLEDSAMYFCASSTQGSYNSPLHFGNGTRLTVT.